This TCR beta chain was profiled in a study of T cell responses to AZD1222 COVID-19 vaccine. Whole-study findings and limits: It was only five to seven AZD1222 recipients who were seropositive at baseline. Per reports, nearly half of all spike-specific TCRs target regions that are unmutated in variants. There were mostly white British donors and more females than males, and clonal diversity was possibly underestimated.

Notes on this clone: Its antigen remains unknown.

Trimming removed 1 base from V and 7 bases from J, with 6 bases in between. Germline CDR1 reads SGHRS; CDR2 reads YFSETQ. CDR3 length: 12 residues. Only in-frame clones appear in the TCRdb table, and some are missing; sequencing was by immunoSEQ multiplex PCR. The data contain 150,000 to 180,000 clones, about 86% of them singletons. The chain combines TRBV5-1 with TRBJ2-1; no clear D gene. The origin of this receptor is an adult in good health. Sequencing was performed on peripheral blood, taken on day 0 of MenACWY control vaccination. CDR3 region: CASSLTGNEQFF. CDR3 nucleotide sequence: TGCGCCAGCAGCTTGACCGGGAATGAGCAGTTCTTC.